Listed below are T cell receptor beta chains from one sample, sequenced in a study of CD8 T cells in Susac syndrome. TCRdb used MiXCR to reprocess the immunoSEQ multiplex PCR reads, holding one entry per CDR3 protein. The data contain about 150,000 distinct CDR3 sequences, around 96% of them singletons. Sequencing was done on a sample of CD4+ T cells from PBMCs. All receptors derive from a human donor with Susac syndrome. The CDR3 runs from the conserved cysteine through the conserved F or W. A D gene is named only where the DNA matches it firmly. Where a row states a size, it is once, few, many or the class of an expanded clone; other rows omit it.

v_call	clone_size	j_call	d_call	cdr3_nt	cdr3_aa
TRBV11-2	few	TRBJ2-7	-	TGTGCCAGCAGTCGAGTAGCCCTCCACTACGAGCAGTACTTC	CASSRVALHYEQYF
TRBV20-1	-	TRBJ2-5	TRBD1	TGCAGTGCTGCTGGCACACACAGGGGTCAAGAGACCCAGTACTTC	CSAAGTHRGQETQYF
TRBV4-3	-	TRBJ1-1	-	TGCGCCAGCAGCCAAGATTCAGGATACACTGAAGCTTTCTTT	CASSQDSGYTEAFF
TRBV5-1	-	TRBJ2-7	-	TGCGCCAGCAGCTTGTATCCCGAGACCTACGAGCAGTACTTC	CASSLYPETYEQYF
TRBV20-1	once	TRBJ1-6	-	TGCAGTGCTAGAGTCGGGGACAATTCACCCCTCCACTTT	CSARVGDNSPLHF
TRBV16	-	TRBJ2-5	-	TGTGCCAGCAGCCAATCCGCCTCCAAGGGAGAGACCCAGTACTTC	CASSQSASKGETQYF
TRBV29-1	once	TRBJ2-3	TRBD2	TGCAGCGTTGAAGGTGGGGCTAGCGGGGGGGCGGATACGCAGTATTTT	CSVEGGASGGADTQYF
TRBV15	-	TRBJ2-5	-	TGTGCCACCAGCAGAGATCCGGGGCCAGAGACCCAGTACTTC	CATSRDPGPETQYF
TRBV6-1	-	TRBJ2-5	-	TGTGCCAGCAGTGAGGACCGCCTGGATGAGACCCAGTACTTC	CASSEDRLDETQYF
TRBV18	once	TRBJ2-7	TRBD1	TGTGCCAGCTCAGGACAGGGCGAGCAGTACTTC	CASSGQGEQYF
TRBV12-3/TRBV12-4	once	TRBJ1-3	-	TGTGCCAACTCCCGGGACGACTCTGGAAACACCATATATTTT	CANSRDDSGNTIYF
TRBV3-1	-	TRBJ2-3	-	TGTGCCAGCAGCCAAAGGACGGGGGCCCAGTATTTT	CASSQRTGAQYF
TRBV2	once	TRBJ2-1	-	TGTGCCAGCATCCTGAGCTCCTACAATGAGCAGTTCTTC	CASILSSYNEQFF